This T cell receptor (beta chain) stems from a study of control samples from healthy donors and cancer patients. Germline-derived CDR1 and CDR2 are LNHDA and SQIVND (reference sequence). The CDR3 spans 13 residues. The ends were cut back, 5 bases at V and 3 bases at J, with 10 bases in the middle. Measured with immunoSEQ multiplex PCR; TCRdb has only the in-frame clones, and not every one. The data hold approximately 120,000 clones, with roughly 86% observed a single time. The origin of this receptor is a man aged 60 to 69 in good health. This chain connects TRBV19 to TRBJ1-1; D gene ambiguous. The sample comprised blood. The CDR3 here is CASSETKDTEAFF. CDR3 bases: TGTGCCAGTAGTGAGACTAAGGACACTGAAGCTTTCTTT.